The following is a TCR beta chain sequence with its context. Its cognate antigen is unknown. This entry belongs to a study of regulatory T cells in long-lasting Graves disease. Study-level points and caveats: Small sample size may have lowered accuracy. There was favoring of TRBV28, TRBJ1-2 and TRBJ2-5 in persistent disease.

Time point here: newly diagnosed GD, antithyroid drugs for less than 3 months. From RNA extracted from PBMCs, the TCR library was made. Combining iRepertoire HTBI primers with Arm-PCR of CDR3 regions, the authors built TCR beta libraries. One entry per CDR3 protein, called by TCRdb with MiXCR from the multiplex PCR reads. The sample holds about 520,000 distinct CDR3 sequences; around 13% are singletons and the top ten take roughly 8.2%. The germline gives CDR1 MDHEN, CDR2 SYDVKM. The CDR3 contains 13 residues. V was clipped by 5 bases and J by 4 bases, with 12 bases between them. These same data were also listed under a study on T cells in Graves' hyperthyroidism and ophthalmopathy. As that report states: HTBI primers were employed in a first-round RT-PCR of the TCR CDR3.

V is TRBV28 and J is TRBJ2-7; perhaps TRBD2 as D (5 bases). This clonotype originated in a woman in her 30s with Graves disease. The material was peripheral blood mononuclear cells (PBMCs), obtained at new diagnosis, from a patient treated with antithyroid drugs. DNA of the CDR3: TGTGCCAGCAGTGCTAGCAGTTATTACGAGCAGTACTTC. Translating it yields CASSASSYYEQYF.